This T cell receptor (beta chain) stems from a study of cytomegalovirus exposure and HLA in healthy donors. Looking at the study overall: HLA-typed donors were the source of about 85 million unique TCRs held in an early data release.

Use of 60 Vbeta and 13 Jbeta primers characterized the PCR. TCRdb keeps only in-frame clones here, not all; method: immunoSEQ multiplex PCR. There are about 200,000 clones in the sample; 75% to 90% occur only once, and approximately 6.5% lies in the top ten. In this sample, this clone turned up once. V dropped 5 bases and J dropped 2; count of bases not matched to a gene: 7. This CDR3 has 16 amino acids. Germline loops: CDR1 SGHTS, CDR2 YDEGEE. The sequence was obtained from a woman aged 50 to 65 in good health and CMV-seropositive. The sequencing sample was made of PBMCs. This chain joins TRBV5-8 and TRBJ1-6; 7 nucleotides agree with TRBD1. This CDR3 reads CASSQLQGPYNSPLHF. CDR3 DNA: TGTGCCAGCAGTCAGTTACAGGGGCCCTATAATTCACCCCTCCACTTT.